These 12 T cell receptor beta chains were all obtained from the same sample, sequenced in a study of T cells in Graves' hyperthyroidism and ophthalmopathy. Amplified regions were TCR beta CDR3 sequences from RNA transcripts. The study used the HTBI primer set for a first-round RT-PCR of the TCR CDR3. From the multiplex PCR reads, TCRdb called clonotypes with MiXCR, one entry per CDR3 protein. The table has approximately 200,000 distinct CDR3 sequences, around 17% seen once; the top ten hold around 43%. Sequencing was performed on blood. All receptors come from a man aged 35 to 55 with Graves' hyperthyroidism.

This clonotype was seen repeatedly, ten times or more. V usage is TRBV12-3 or TRBV12-4 and J usage is TRBJ2-1, with a tentative D call TRBD2 (6 bases). CDR3 length: 15 amino acids. Trimming removed 3 bases from V and 4 bases from J, with 13 bases in between. CDR3 in amino acids: CASSLGGVKYNEQFF. The CDR3 nucleotides are TGTGCCAGCAGTTTGGGCGGGGTCAAATACAATGAGCAGTTCTTC.

Many counts were recorded for this clonotype. The chain has TRBV2 and TRBJ2-7; 11 positions agree with TRBD1. The junction had 4 bases not matched to a gene; V was cut back by 7 bases and J by 8 bases. This CDR3 contains 12 residues. CDR1 and CDR2 (germline): SNHLY, FYNNEI. The CDR3 DNA follows: TGTGCCAGCATCGGGACAGGGGGAAAGCAGTACTTC. Its protein product is CASIGTGGKQYF.

Many counts were recorded for this clonotype. This chain connects TRBV13 to TRBJ2-7, with 12 bases fitting TRBD1. Losses at the gene ends were 5 bases for V and 3 bases for J; bases not matched to a gene: 14. CDR1 and CDR2 from the germline V gene are PRHDT and FYEKMQ (reference sequence). The CDR3 is 18 residues long. CDR3 nucleotides: TGTGCCAGCAGCGCATCTGGGACAGGGGGCATCAGGGACTACGAGCAGTACTTC. It specifies CASSASGTGGIRDYEQYF. Looking up the rest from reference TRBV13 and TRBJ2-7 gives the full variable domain: AAGVIQSPRHLIKEKRETATLKCYPIPRHDTVYWYQQGPGQDPQFLISFYEKMQSDKGSIPDRFSAQQFSDYHSELNMSSLELGDSALYFCASSASGTGGIRDYEQYFGPGTRLTVT.

There are many counts of this clonotype. CDR3 in DNA: TGCAGTGCTCGTGATCTAGCGGAAGAGACCCAGTACTTC. Translated, it gives CSARDLAEETQYF. The chain is built from TRBV20-1 and TRBJ2-5, with TRBD2 identical over 7 bases. J was trimmed by 3 bases and V by 5 bases; bases with no gene match: 6. Germline CDR1 reads DFQATT; CDR2 reads SNEGSKA (reference sequence). The CDR3 is 13 residues long.

Comment on this clonotype: A much larger clone sits a single nucleotide away, making a read error possible. The chain couples TRBV5-1 to TRBJ2-2; 9 nucleotides match TRBD1. The germline V gene encodes CDR1 SGHRS and CDR2 YFSETQ. The length of the CDR3 is 15 residues. CDR3 nucleotide sequence: TGCGCCGGCAGCTCGGGACAGGGTTTTACCGGGGAGCTGTTTTTT. Its protein product is CAGSSGQGFTGELFF.

This clonotype was seen at least ten times. V and J are TRBV5-1 and TRBJ2-7; TRBD1 matches at 7 bases. The ends lost 4 bases at V and 1 base at J; junction bases unmatched: 5. Germline V lookup: CDR1 SGHRS, CDR2 YFSETQ. The length of the CDR3 is 14 residues. The CDR3 nucleotides read TGCGCCAGCAGCGCTGGGACAGCTTCCTACGAGCAGTACTTC. Its protein product is CASSAGTASYEQYF.

Many counts were recorded for this clonotype. This sequence joins TRBV3-1 and TRBJ2-7; D is unresolved. The germline V gene has CDR1 LGHDT and CDR2 YNNKEL (reference sequence). V shed 4 bases and J shed 7 bases, with 8 bases lying between them. The CDR3 has 11 amino acids. The CDR3 loop is CASSRSDEQYF. The DNA of the CDR3 is TGTGCCAGCAGCCGATCGGATGAGCAGTACTTC.

Many counts were recorded for this clonotype. The chain uses TRBV18 and TRBJ1-2; 9 bases line up with TRBD1. Trimming removed 5 bases from V and 3 bases from J; junction bases left unmatched: 4. Germline-derived CDR1 and CDR2 are KGHSH and LQKENI. The CDR3 length is 14 residues. CDR3 sequence reads: CASSDRQGDYGYTF. DNA for the CDR3: TGTGCCAGCTCAGACAGACAGGGGGACTATGGCTACACCTTC.

This clonotype was detected ten times or more. The chain links TRBV28 to TRBJ1-2; 9 nucleotides align to TRBD1. With V trimmed by 3 bases and J by 8 bases, 4 bases remained unmatched. There are 13 residues in the CDR3. The germline V gene encodes CDR1 MDHEN and CDR2 SYDVKM. This CDR3 reads CASSLGQGEGYTF. CDR3 coding DNA: TGTGCCAGCAGTTTGGGACAGGGAGAAGGCTACACCTTC.

This clonotype showed up many times. The V gene is TRBV7-9, the J gene TRBJ1-5; a possible D gene is TRBD1 (6 bases). Germline V gene lookup returns CDR1 SEHNR and CDR2 FQNEAQ (reference sequence). Deletions cut 5 bases from V and 7 bases from J, with 18 bases between. The CDR3 sequence is 15 residues long. CDR3 sequence reads: CASSHNRVPGQPQHF. CDR3 coding DNA: TGTGCCAGCAGCCATAACAGGGTCCCGGGGCAGCCCCAGCATTTT.

The rearrangement links TRBV10-3 to TRBJ2-5; perhaps TRBD1 as D (6 bases). The CDR3 covers 14 residues. Deletions cut 5 bases from V and 5 bases from J, with 15 bases between. Germline V gene data show CDR1 as ENHRY and CDR2 as SYGVKD. This CDR3 reads CAISNPGELETQYF. CDR3 in DNA: TGTGCCATCAGTAACCCAGGGGAATTGGAGACCCAGTACTTC.

V and J are TRBV6-6 and TRBJ2-5; perhaps D is TRBD1 or TRBD2 (5 bases each). The CDR3 spans 15 residues. The V end was cut by 0 bases, the J end by 5 bases, with 13 bases between. Germline-derived CDR1 and CDR2 are MNHNY and SVGAGI (reference sequence). In DNA, the CDR3 is TGTGCCAGCAGTTACTCGGGGGAAACCCGGGAGACCCAGTACTTC. The encoded protein is CASSYSGETRETQYF.